These 8 T cell receptor beta chains originate from one sample sequenced in a study of blood T cell repertoires in COVID-19 (dated by TCRdb to between 2020 and 2021). Library preparation was by the immunoSEQ multiplex PCR assay. TCRdb took over this immuneACCESS table, retaining in-frame rearrangements with V and J assigned. Such tables are incomplete; in checked studies, under half of the missing clones stem from an unresolved V gene, and the remainder is unexplained. Here the sample has 60,000 to 80,000 clones; 80% to 90% occur a single time. The ten largest clones capture over 15% of the sample. The sequenced sample consisted of peripheral blood. The origin of the receptors is a woman aged 60-70 years with COVID-19, enrolled during active disease.

This clone was seen more than once but under ten times. The genes are TRBV7-2 and TRBJ1-4; 7 bases are a match to TRBD1. CDR3 size: 14 residues. Germline values: CDR1 SGHTA, CDR2 FQGNSA. V gave up 5 bases and J gave up 3 bases; unmatched junction bases: 3. The CDR3 DNA reads TGTGCCAGCAGCCGGGACAGTTCTAATGAAAAACTGTTTTTT. Amino acids: CASSRDSSNEKLFF.

This clone was observed once. The J gene is TRBJ1-1, the V gene TRBV30; tentative D call: TRBD1 (6 bases). CDR1 and CDR2 (germline): GTSNPN, SVGIG (reference sequence). The CDR3 is 15 residues long. Trimming cost V 0 bases and J 0 bases, with 11 bases left between them. The CDR3 region has the DNA TGTGCCTGGAGTGTAGGGGGGGCCCTGAACACTGAAGCTTTCTTT. Its translation: CAWSVGGALNTEAFF. Full variable domain (outside the CDR3, taken from reference TRBV30 and TRBJ1-1): SQTIHQWPATLVQPVGSPLSLECTVEGTSNPNLYWYRQAAGRGLQLLFYSVGIGQISSEVPQNLSASRPQDRQFILSSKKLLLSDSGFYLCAWSVGGALNTEAFFGQGTRLTVV.

The V gene is TRBV27, the J gene TRBJ1-1; 7 bases are shared with TRBD1. Per germline, CDR1 MNHEY and CDR2 SMNVEV (reference sequence). With V trimmed by 6 bases and J by 4 bases, 17 bases remained unmatched. The CDR3 totals 17 residues. The CDR3 bases are TGTGCCAGCAGGCTGCACCGAACAGGGGCAGAGGGCACTGAAGCTTTCTTT. Amino acids: CASRLHRTGAEGTEAFF.

This clone occurred once. V and J are TRBV19 and TRBJ1-2, with D perhaps TRBD1 (5 bases). V lost 3 bases and J 6 bases, leaving 17 bases between the germline ends. CDR1 is LNHDA and CDR2 is SQIVND in the germline V gene (reference sequence). The length of the CDR3 is 15 residues. Here the CDR3 DNA reads TGTGCCAGTAGTATCATCAGGGATTTTGGCGATGGCTACACCTTC. This gives the protein CASSIIRDFGDGYTF. Complete variable domain (other parts from reference TRBV19 and TRBJ1-2): DGGITQSPKYLFRKEGQNVTLSCEQNLNHDAMYWYRQDPGQGLRLIYYSQIVNDFQKGDIAEGYSVSREKKESFPLTVTSAQKNPTAFYLCASSIIRDFGDGYTFGSGTRLTVV.

The V gene is TRBV7-2, the J gene TRBJ1-3; 7 bases fit TRBD1. The CDR3 has 15 residues. V shed 2 bases, J shed 4 bases, and the junction held 5 bases outside the gene matches. Germline V CDR1 and CDR2: SGHTA, FQGNSA. The DNA for the CDR3 is TGTGCCAGCAGCTTAAGTCCGGGACAGGGAAACACCATATATTTT. Its protein is CASSLSPGQGNTIYF.

V gene TRBV5-1 combines with J gene TRBJ2-1; 7 nucleotides line up with TRBD2. Germline trimming cut 3 bases from V and 9 bases from J; bases unmatched to any gene: 3. The CDR3 totals 12 residues. CDR1 SGHRS and CDR2 YFSETQ come from the germline V gene. CDR3 bases: TGCGCCAGCAGCTCAGCGGGGAGTGAGCAGTTCTTC. Translated: CASSSAGSEQFF.

The chain recombines TRBV24-1 with TRBJ2-7, with a weak D call TRBD1 (5 bases). Germline V gene lookup returns CDR1 KGHDR and CDR2 SFDVKD. This CDR3 is 15 amino acids long. V lost 3 bases and J lost 6, with 17 bases in between. For the CDR3, the DNA is TGTGCCACCAGTGATAAGGCAGGGCGCCTCGCCGAGCAGTACTTC. As protein: CATSDKAGRLAEQYF.

J is TRBJ2-1 and V is TRBV19; 12 bases align to TRBD2. Per the germline V gene, CDR1 is LNHDA and CDR2 is SQIVND (reference sequence). V shed 6 bases, J shed 9 bases, and the junction held 9 bases outside the gene matches. The CDR3 runs to 15 residues. CDR3 amino acids: CASRSLAGGPSEQFF. Written as DNA, the CDR3 is TGTGCCAGTAGATCTCTAGCGGGAGGGCCAAGTGAGCAGTTCTTC.